This T cell receptor (beta chain) emerged from a study of T cell changes during pregnancy in multiple sclerosis. This CDR3 contains 16 residues. Germline V gene data show CDR1 as SNHLY and CDR2 as FYNNEI. V shed 6 bases and J 1 base; nucleotides not matched to a gene: 9. The method was immunoSEQ multiplex PCR; TCRdb's version includes in-frame clones alone and lacks a portion of them. The sample lists more than 25,000 clones, around 92% occurring once. This sample comprised CD8+ T cells from peripheral blood mononuclear cells, obtained in the second trimester of pregnancy. The J gene is TRBJ2-3, the V gene TRBV2; 8 bases map to TRBD2. The sequence came from a female donor in good health, enrolled as a control in a pregnancy study. CDR3 sequence (DNA): TGTGCCAGCAGGTTCAAGCGGGGGAGACGCACAGATACGCAGTATTTT. Translation gives CASRFKRGRRTDTQYF.